The present T cell receptor (beta chain) was sequenced within a study of T cell repertoires in ileal Crohn's disease. Each sample's TCRB immunosequencing used around 0.45 micrograms of biopsy DNA. Assay: immunoSEQ multiplex PCR; the TCRdb copy retains only in-frame clones and omits some. The data contain 1,200 or so clones, around 95% of them singletons. The study, taken as a whole, reports: Compared with CD4 T cells, sorted CD8 cells carried more expanded clones. Active smokers at surgery had more clonal expansions than non-smokers.

Adults with ileal or ileocolonic Crohn's disease and an indication for resection were eligible. Worth noting for this clone: The antigen remains undetermined.

The origin of this receptor is an adult with Crohn's disease. The sample consisted of ileal tissue.

CDR3: CASSVDRGSYEQYF. CDR3 DNA: TGTGCCAGCAGCGTCGACAGGGGCTCCTACGAGCAGTACTTC. The V and J genes are TRBV7-9 and TRBJ2-7, with 8 bases that match TRBD1. Trimming removed 5 bases from V and 0 bases from J; junction bases left unmatched: 3. The CDR3 is made up of 14 amino acids. Germline CDR1 and CDR2: SEHNR and FQNEAQ (reference sequence).